The sequence of this T cell receptor (beta chain) was determined in a study of long-term antiretroviral therapy in people with HIV. The study, taken as a whole, reports: Relative to control repertoires, HIV repertoires exhibited narrower CDR3 length ranges. Viral resistance, ART adherence and therapy changes all lacked available data.

Before they underwent DNA extraction, samples held 1-10 million cryopreserved PBMC. This CDR3 comprises 14 residues. Trimming removed 2 bases from V and 8 bases from J; junction bases left unmatched: 5. Per germline, CDR1 SGHRS and CDR2 YFSETQ. As regards this clone: The antigen remains undetermined.

A v3.0 immunoSEQ assay was performed at survey level. Generated by immunoSEQ multiplex PCR, the TCRdb table keeps only in-frame clones and is missing some. The data hold approximately 29,000 clones, with about 77% observed a single time. The origin of this receptor is a man between 18 and 29 years old with HIV. V is TRBV5-1 and J is TRBJ1-4; TRBD1 matches 8 bases. Sequenced material: unsorted PBMCs, taken 1.5 years before starting antiretroviral therapy. The CDR3 spells CASSFDDRGEKLFF. In DNA, the CDR3 is TGCGCCAGCAGCTTTGACGACAGGGGCGAAAAACTGTTTTTT.